The 32 T cell receptor beta chains presented below share a single source sample, sequenced in a study of OX40 agonist ivuxolimab in advanced cancers. Libraries were prepared by immunoSEQ multiplex PCR; TCRdb keeps only in-frame clonotypes and omits some of them. The repertoire includes approximately 81,000 clones, around 85% of them detected once, and roughly 4.6% sits in the top ten. The sequences come from CD4+ or CD8+ T cells sorted from blood, collected in a trial of the OX40 agonist ivuxolimab. The receptor source for this set is an adult with an advanced solid tumor such as melanoma, head and neck, liver or kidney cancer.

The sample holds a few counts of this clone. The V gene is TRBV7-9, the J gene TRBJ1-1; no firm D call. V was cut by 3 bases and J by 5 bases, with 7 bases left in between. Looked up from germline, CDR1 is SEHNR and CDR2 is FQNEAQ (reference sequence). The CDR3 covers 12 residues. The CDR3 DNA is TGTGCCAGCAGCTTCTTGATGACTGAAGCTTTCTTT. It yields the protein CASSFLMTEAFF.

This clone was observed once. This rearrangement joins TRBV19 to TRBJ2-3; D is perhaps TRBD2 (5 bases). The CDR3 sequence is 14 residues long. The germline V gene encodes CDR1 LNHDA and CDR2 SQIVND (reference sequence). V was cut by 7 bases and J by 5 bases, with 16 bases left in between. In DNA form, the CDR3 reads TGTGCCAGTATGGTCCCCGGGAAGGTAGATACGCAGTATTTT. Amino acid sequence: CASMVPGKVDTQYF.

The chain combines TRBV18 with TRBJ2-3; D ambiguous. The CDR3 is 13 amino acids. Deletions cut 1 base from V and 2 bases from J, with 4 bases between. Germline V CDR1 and CDR2: KGHSH, LQKENI. The CDR3 is CASSPRFTDTQYF. CDR3 DNA sequence: TGTGCCAGCTCACCACGGTTCACAGATACGCAGTATTTT.

About this clone: Other DNA sequences in this sample translate to the same CDR3. The CDR3 region has the DNA TGCGCCAGCAGCTCCACGACAGGGAACGAGCAGTACTTC. This gives the protein CASSSTTGNEQYF. This chain connects TRBV5-1 to TRBJ2-7; 7 nucleotides align to TRBD1. Unmatched junction bases numbered 5, after V lost 3 bases and J lost 5 bases. The CDR3 length is 13 residues. CDR1 SGHRS and CDR2 YFSETQ come from the germline V gene.

The chain uses TRBV27 and TRBJ1-2; TRBD1 aligns across 10 bases. The germline V gene encodes CDR1 MNHEY and CDR2 SMNVEV (reference sequence). CDR3 length: 15 residues. The V segment lost 5 bases and the J segment 1 base; nucleotides outside the gene matches: 4. The CDR3 region is CASSAWTGGNYGYTF. The CDR3, as DNA: TGTGCCAGCAGTGCCTGGACAGGGGGTAACTATGGCTACACCTTC.

This clone was observed a handful of times. V and J are TRBV19 and TRBJ2-3; 8 bases align to TRBD2. J lost 4 bases, V lost 5 bases, and 2 bases had no gene match. CDR1 and CDR2 from the germline V gene are LNHDA and SQIVND (reference sequence). The CDR3 loop spans 13 amino acids. CDR3 DNA sequence: TGTGCCAGTAGTGTCGGGGGGGCAGATACGCAGTATTTT. It is translated as CASSVGGADTQYF.

The chain uses TRBV5-6 and TRBJ2-2; 12 bases are a match to TRBD2. J lost 5 bases, V lost 4 bases, and 9 bases had no gene match. The CDR3 spans 17 residues. From germline, CDR1 is SGHDT and CDR2 YYEEEE. The CDR3 nucleotides are TGTGCCAGCAGCCAATTGACTAGCGGGGGTCGAACCGGGGAGCTGTTTTTT. It specifies CASSQLTSGGRTGELFF.

This sequence joins TRBV5-6 and TRBJ2-4; 9 positions match TRBD1. After removal of 4 bases from V and 9 bases from J, the junction contained 8 bases not matched to a gene. The CDR3 covers 14 residues. Germline values: CDR1 SGHDT, CDR2 YYEEEE. This CDR3 is CASSRGQGSPIQYF. The DNA for the CDR3 is TGTGCCAGCAGCCGCGGACAGGGGAGTCCCATTCAGTACTTC.

The CDR3 region is CSVEGTGTEAFF. CDR3 nucleotides: TGCAGCGTTGAGGGGACGGGGACTGAAGCTTTCTTT. The J gene is TRBJ1-1, the V gene TRBV29-1, with D possibly TRBD1 on 5 matching bases. Germline loops: CDR1 SQVTM, CDR2 ANQGSEA. V dropped 3 bases and J dropped 5 bases, with 10 bases sitting between them. The CDR3 runs 12 residues.

V and J are TRBV6-1 and TRBJ2-7; 7 nucleotides line up with TRBD1. CDR1 and CDR2 from the germline V gene are MNHNS and SASEGT. V shed 7 bases, J shed 2 bases, and the junction held 5 bases outside the gene matches. The CDR3 is 13 residues long. CDR3 loop: CASKPGQTYEQYF. The DNA for the CDR3 is TGTGCCAGCAAACCGGGACAGACCTACGAGCAGTACTTC.

This chain joins TRBV28 and TRBJ1-2; the match to TRBD1 covers 12 bases. Trimming removed 9 bases from V and 5 bases from J; junction bases left unmatched: 13. Germline V gene sequence: CDR1 MDHEN, CDR2 SYDVKM. The CDR3 length is 16 residues. The CDR3 spells CASQRPGQGAIYGYTF. Written as DNA, the CDR3 is TGTGCCAGTCAAAGGCCGGGACAGGGGGCTATTTATGGCTACACCTTC.

This rearrangement joins TRBV7-2 to TRBJ1-6; no clear D gene. CDR3 length equals 17 residues. Germline CDR1 SGHTA, CDR2 FQGNSA. V was shortened by 5 bases and J by 0 bases, with 14 bases between the two germline ends. The DNA for the CDR3 is TGTGCCAGCAGCGCAACATGGAGAAGCTCCTATAATTCACCCCTCCACTTT. Amino acid sequence: CASSATWRSSYNSPLHF.

V and J are TRBV4-2 and TRBJ1-5, with 8 bases aligning to TRBD1. The junction had 7 bases not matched to a gene; V was cut back by 0 bases and J by 6 bases. CDR3 size: 16 residues. CDR1 LGHNA and CDR2 YNFKEQ come from the germline V gene. The CDR3 DNA sequence: TGTGCCAGCAGCCAAGACCTGGACAGGGTTGGTCAGCCCCAGCATTTT. Amino acids: CASSQDLDRVGQPQHF.

The chain joins TRBV29-1 to TRBJ1-1; D is uncertain. Deletions cut 7 bases from V and 5 bases from J, with 14 bases between. CDR1 is SQVTM and CDR2 is ANQGSEA in the germline V gene. The CDR3 has 12 amino acids. The CDR3 here is CSATNLYTEAFF. The CDR3 nucleotides read TGCAGCGCTACAAACCTGTATACTGAAGCTTTCTTT.

This clone was seen many times. V is TRBV6-5 and J is TRBJ2-1; 12 bases line up with TRBD1. The ends lost 2 bases at V and 10 bases at J; junction bases unmatched: 6. The CDR3 length is 15 residues. Germline V CDR1 and CDR2: MNHEY, SVGAGI. The chain's CDR3 is CASSYGGQGADEQFF. CDR3 sequence (DNA): TGTGCCAGCAGTTACGGGGGACAGGGGGCTGACGAGCAGTTCTTC.

The chain couples TRBV27 to TRBJ2-1; D is undetermined. The CDR3 has 14 residues. Germline CDR1 reads MNHEY; CDR2 reads SMNVEV (reference sequence). Deletions cut 3 bases from V and 3 bases from J, with 9 bases between. Here the CDR3 reads CASSFFLDYNEQFF. DNA of the CDR3: TGTGCCAGCAGTTTCTTCTTGGACTACAATGAGCAGTTCTTC.

This chain joins TRBV18 and TRBJ1-3, with D uncertain. Germline values: CDR1 KGHSH, CDR2 LQKENI. This CDR3 has 16 amino acids. Trimming pared 2 bases from V and 0 bases from J, leaving 11 bases between. The CDR3 is CASSPVDISSGNTIYF. As DNA, the CDR3 is TGTGCCAGCTCACCAGTGGATATCAGCTCTGGAAACACCATATATTTT.

The chain couples TRBV14 to TRBJ2-1; D unclear. In germline, CDR1 is SGHDN, CDR2 FVKESK. Between the trimmed V and J ends, which lost 1 base and 4 bases, there was a span of 5 bases. The CDR3 is 13 residues long. This chain's CDR3 is CASSQGLYNEQFF. CDR3 in DNA: TGTGCCAGCAGCCAAGGACTGTACAATGAGCAGTTCTTC.

This clone is a singleton in its sample. The chain recombines TRBV10-1 with TRBJ2-2; 8 bases agree with TRBD2. The CDR3 loop spans 15 amino acids. Losses at the gene ends were 7 bases for V and 2 bases for J; bases not matched to a gene: 6. Germline CDR1 and CDR2: WNHNN and SYGVQD (reference sequence). The CDR3 region has the DNA TGCGCCAGCAATAACGGGGGGGCCAACACCGGGGAGCTGTTTTTT. Translation: CASNNGGANTGELFF.

This rearrangement joins TRBV4-1 to TRBJ2-7; TRBD2 might be the D (6 bases). The germline CDR1 and CDR2 sequences are MGHRA and YSYEKL. V lost 3 bases to trimming and J lost 0 bases, with 18 bases between them. This CDR3 region has 17 residues. CDR3: CASSHIAVGGSSYEQYF. The CDR3, as DNA: TGCGCCAGCAGCCACATAGCGGTTGGGGGGAGCTCCTACGAGCAGTACTTC.

This sequence joins TRBV7-9 and TRBJ2-3; D ambiguous. CDR3 length equals 15 residues. In germline, CDR1 is SEHNR, CDR2 FQNEAQ (reference sequence). Trimming took off 1 base at V and 0 bases at J, with 8 bases between the two ends. The chain's CDR3 is CASSLVLDSTDTQYF. As DNA, the CDR3 is TGTGCCAGCAGCTTAGTATTAGATAGCACAGATACGCAGTATTTT.

The rearrangement uses TRBV7-9 and TRBJ2-7; D is uncertain. V was trimmed by 2 bases and J by 0 bases, leaving 14 bases between them. The CDR3 sequence is 16 residues long. Germline loops: CDR1 SEHNR, CDR2 FQNEAQ (reference sequence). The CDR3 coding sequence is TGTGCCAGCAGCTTACTCTCTGGGCGCAGCTCCTACGAGCAGTACTTC. This codes for CASSLLSGRSSYEQYF.

V and J are TRBV7-7 and TRBJ2-5; 8 nucleotides agree with TRBD1. Germline V gene lookup returns CDR1 SSHAT and CDR2 FNYEAQ (reference sequence). V was clipped by 5 bases and J by 3 bases; unmatched bases: 5. This CDR3 is 14 amino acids long. The CDR3 DNA reads TGTGCCAGCAGCCGTTCAGGGGGCGAAGAGACCCAGTACTTC. It encodes CASSRSGGEETQYF.

V usage is TRBV5-1 and J usage is TRBJ2-7; perhaps D is TRBD1 or TRBD2 (5 bases each). This CDR3 contains 15 residues. V lost 4 bases, J lost 1 base, and 15 bases lay in between. Looked up from germline, CDR1 is SGHRS and CDR2 is YFSETQ. Here the CDR3 DNA reads TGCGCCAGCAGCCTTGTTCAGGGACGGTCCTACGAGCAGTACTTC. This sequence encodes CASSLVQGRSYEQYF.

This CDR3 reads CASSLVSTPQMNTEAFF. In DNA form, the CDR3 reads TGTGCCAGCAGCTTAGTTTCTACTCCACAGATGAACACTGAAGCTTTCTTT. This sequence joins TRBV7-6 and TRBJ1-1; D call uncertain. Trimming shortened V by 1 base and J by 0 bases, and 15 bases separated the two germline ends. Germline loops: CDR1 SGHVS, CDR2 FNYEAQ. This CDR3 is 17 amino acids long. The full variable domain, in which reference TRBV7-6 and TRBJ1-1 provide the parts outside the CDR3, is GAGVSQSPRYKVTKRGQDVALRCDPISGHVSLYWYRQALGQGPEFLTYFNYEAQQDKSGLPNDRFSAERPEGSISTLTIQRTEQRDSAMYRCASSLVSTPQMNTEAFFGQGTRLTVV.

The genes are TRBV7-3 and TRBJ2-3, with a possible D match to TRBD1 (6 bases). The CDR3 contains 13 residues. CDR1 SGHTA and CDR2 FQGTGA come from the germline V gene. V was shortened by 5 bases and J by 10 bases, with 16 bases between the two germline ends. The CDR3 DNA sequence: TGTGCCAGCAGCCCAGGGGACGCCTCGGCGCAGTATTTT. It specifies CASSPGDASAQYF.

The chain carries TRBV4-2 and TRBJ2-3; 11 positions agree with TRBD2. The J segment lost 1 base and the V segment lost 5 bases, leaving 5 bases of the junction unmatched. The CDR3 has 16 amino acids. Germline CDR1 LGHNA, CDR2 YNFKEQ. The CDR3 loop is CASSYGTSGGTDTQYF. The DNA for the CDR3 is TGTGCCAGCAGCTATGGGACTAGCGGAGGCACAGATACGCAGTATTTT.

The chain employs TRBV10-3 and TRBJ2-5; D gene unclear. CDR1 and CDR2 from the germline V gene are ENHRY and SYGVKD. The V and J ends lost 0 bases and 4 bases respectively, with 9 bases between them. The CDR3 is made up of 14 amino acids. DNA for the CDR3: TGTGCCATCAGTGAGTCCCAATCGGCAGAGACCCAGTACTTC. It is translated as CAISESQSAETQYF.

The chain employs TRBV6-6 and TRBJ1-3; 7 nucleotides align to TRBD1. From germline, CDR1 is MNHNY and CDR2 SVGAGI (reference sequence). The CDR3 is made up of 14 amino acids. Trimming at V came to 5 bases and at J to 4 bases, leaving 5 bases not matched to a gene. The CDR3 DNA reads TGTGCCAGCAGTCTGACAGGGAAGGGAAACACCATATATTTT. Translating gives CASSLTGKGNTIYF.

The chain combines TRBV25-1 with TRBJ2-4, with TRBD2 matching over 8 bases. CDR1 and CDR2 from the germline V gene are MGHDK and SYGVNS. There are 15 residues in the CDR3. Trimming at V came to 10 bases and at J to 3 bases, leaving 11 bases not matched to a gene. CDR3 in amino acids: CATKKTSEGKNIQYF. CDR3 DNA sequence: TGTGCCACCAAGAAGACTAGCGAGGGCAAAAACATTCAGTACTTC.

This chain joins TRBV6-6 and TRBJ1-1; the match to TRBD1 covers 7 bases. The germline V gene encodes CDR1 MNHNY and CDR2 SVGAGI (reference sequence). The CDR3 covers 13 residues. Trimming cost V 4 bases and J 5 bases; bases outside gene matches: 4. CDR3 amino acids: CASSLQGRTEAFF. CDR3 nucleotides: TGTGCCAGCAGTTTACAGGGGAGAACTGAAGCTTTCTTT.

This clone was found a few times. The rearrangement joins TRBV29-1 to TRBJ2-1; weak D call: TRBD2 (6 bases). V was trimmed by 1 base and J by 15 bases, leaving 13 bases between them. Per germline, CDR1 SQVTM and CDR2 ANQGSEA. The CDR3 sequence is 11 residues long. CDR3 in DNA: TGCAGCGTTGAAGTCAGACTAGGGGCGTTCTTC. Protein product: CSVEVRLGAFF.